These 13 T cell receptor beta chains originate from one sample sequenced in a study of CXCR3-negative and CXCR3-positive naive CD8 T cells. General study findings and limits: Hydrophobicity of TRB CDR3s was greater in CXCR3-positive naive cells than in CXCR3-negative naive cells.

The libraries of TRB cDNA were prepared using 5' RACE with UMI labels. One entry per CDR3 protein, without DNA, is what TCRdb gives after re-calling the 5' RACE reads. This sample's table has around 95,000 distinct CDR3 sequences. Antigens for these TCRs are unknown. Sequenced sample: naive CXCR3+ CD8+ T cells from blood. Sample subset: CD45RO-CCR7+CD27+CD95- naive CD8+ T cells expressing CXCR3 (TNR3+). The receptors originated from a human donor in good health. Some clones in this sample may be carry-over from other donors' samples.

V usage is TRBV20-1 and J usage is TRBJ2-7; TCRdb indicates TRBD1, and absent DNA this call remains unverified. The germline V gene encodes CDR1 DFQATT and CDR2 SNEGSKA (reference sequence). This CDR3 has 13 residues. The CDR3 is CSASGDRDYEQYF.

The chain links TRBV7-2 to TRBJ1-4. This CDR3 is built from 16 residues. Germline V gene data show CDR1 as SGHTA and CDR2 as FQGNSA. CDR3 residues: CASSLDFGSTNEKLFF.

The chain joins TRBV7-8 to TRBJ2-2; without DNA, the TCRdb call of TRBD1 cannot be checked. This CDR3 is 14 amino acids long. Germline V lookup: CDR1 SGHVS, CDR2 FQNEAQ. The CDR3 sequence is CASSLTEETGELFF. Complete variable domain (other parts from reference TRBV7-8 and TRBJ2-2): GAGVSQSPRYKVAKRGQDVALRCDPISGHVSLFWYQQALGQGPEFLTYFQNEAQLDKSGLPSDRFFAERPEGSVSTLKIQRTQQEDSAVYLCASSLTEETGELFFGEGSRLTVL.

The gene calls are TRBV27 and TRBJ1-5; the TCRdb call, TRBD1, lacks DNA for checking. Germline values: CDR1 MNHEY, CDR2 SMNVEV (reference sequence). The CDR3 is made up of 15 amino acids. CDR3 residues: CATAGTGPSNQPQHF.

The J gene is TRBJ2-5, the V gene TRBV7-9; the TRBD1 assignment by TCRdb is unverifiable without DNA. Looked up from germline, CDR1 is SEHNR and CDR2 is FQNEAQ (reference sequence). This CDR3 is built from 15 residues. Here the CDR3 reads CASSSSLRDQETQYF.

The chain carries TRBV20-1 and TRBJ2-7; absent DNA, TCRdb's TRBD1 call cannot be checked. The germline V gene encodes CDR1 DFQATT and CDR2 SNEGSKA (reference sequence). This CDR3 is built from 15 residues. CDR3 residues: CSARDGGSGRYEQYF.

CDR3 residues: CASSFDRFGEKLFF. J is TRBJ1-4 and V is TRBV12-3 or TRBV12-4; TCRdb indicates TRBD1, and absent DNA this call remains unverified. This CDR3 has 14 amino acids.

V and J are TRBV7-9 and TRBJ2-7; TCRdb's D call of TRBD1 is untestable without DNA. CDR1 and CDR2 from the germline V gene are SEHNR and FQNEAQ (reference sequence). The CDR3 loop spans 14 amino acids. The CDR3 sequence is CASSVDRELYEQYF.

The chain combines TRBV6-6 with TRBJ2-2; TCRdb returns TRBD1, unconfirmable since there is no DNA. Germline assignment: CDR1 MNHNY and CDR2 SVGAGI (reference sequence). There are 17 residues in the CDR3. This chain's CDR3 is CASSTPGQGVSGGELFF.

The chain has TRBV6-2 or TRBV6-3 and TRBJ2-5; the D call from TCRdb, TRBD1, cannot be confirmed without DNA. The CDR3 consists of 13 residues. CDR1 and CDR2 (germline): MNHEY, SVGEGT. The CDR3 reads CASSPPGTETQYF.

Here the CDR3 reads CASSLGGLAGIYNEQFF. J is TRBJ2-1 and V is TRBV5-1; with no DNA, the TCRdb D assignment of TRBD2 cannot be verified. This CDR3 spans 17 amino acids. CDR1 and CDR2 (germline): SGHRS, YFSETQ.

This sequence joins TRBV9 and TRBJ1-1; the TCRdb call, TRBD1, lacks DNA for checking. The germline V gene has CDR1 SGDLS and CDR2 YYNGEE. CDR3 length equals 13 residues. The CDR3 sequence is CASSTGLNTEAFF.

This rearrangement joins TRBV29-1 to TRBJ1-5; TCRdb picks TRBD1, but there is no DNA to check that call. Germline CDR1 reads SQVTM; CDR2 reads ANQGSEA. The CDR3 has 12 amino acids. This chain's CDR3 is CSAPGEGRPQHF.